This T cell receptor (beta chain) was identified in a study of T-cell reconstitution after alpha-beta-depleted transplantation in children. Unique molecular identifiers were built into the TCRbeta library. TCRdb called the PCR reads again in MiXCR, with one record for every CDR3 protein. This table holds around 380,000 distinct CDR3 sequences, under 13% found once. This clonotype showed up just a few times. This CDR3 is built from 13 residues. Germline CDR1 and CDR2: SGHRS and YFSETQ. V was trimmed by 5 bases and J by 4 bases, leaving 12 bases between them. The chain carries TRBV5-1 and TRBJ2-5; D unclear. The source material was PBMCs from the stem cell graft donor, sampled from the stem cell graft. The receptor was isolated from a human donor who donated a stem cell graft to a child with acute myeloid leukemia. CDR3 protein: CASRRQHGETQYF. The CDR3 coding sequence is TGCGCCAGCAGGAGACAACATGGAGAGACCCAGTACTTC.